The entry that follows covers one TCR beta chain sequence. Its specificity is not known. Time point meaning: patch test 1, 2 weeks after DPC sensitization. Documented treatment: therapeutic diphenylcyclopropenone sensitization with weekly scalp DPC. The germline V and J ends were trimmed by 1 base and 4 bases, with 26 bases remaining between them. Germline V gene sequence: CDR1 LGHNA, CDR2 YNFKEQ. The CDR3 is 19 residues long. These data originate in a study of human T cells and chemical hapten exposure. Overall study context: Sensitization employed 2% DPC on about 2 cm by about 2 cm of upper inner arm skin. Patients were mainly female, each with alopecia areata, totalis or universalis. Study-wide results and limits: High-frequency TCRs, those above 1 in 1000, stayed the same after DPC sensitization. PT1 expanded TCR counts and patch test score were linked, and their correlation was positive.

TCRdb independently ran MiXCR on the RACE reads; one entry per CDR3 protein. Among 150,000 to 200,000 distinct CDR3 sequences listed, 14% were seen once. The genes are TRBV4-2 and TRBJ2-7; no definite D call. This clonotype was obtained from a woman aged 30 to 39 with alopecia areata. Some clones in this sample may be carry-over from other donors' samples. The specimen comprised whole blood, sampled in connection with sensitization to the hapten diphenylcyclopropenone (DPC). In DNA form, the CDR3 reads TGTGCCAGCAGCCAAGTTTCGGCTCCCGGTATGAAAAGGGATTACGAGCAGTACTTC. Protein: CASSQVSAPGMKRDYEQYF.